Below are 16 T cell receptor beta chains sequenced from a single sample in a study of memory CD4+ T cells and cytomegalovirus serostatus. The sort gate was single viable CD3+CD4+CD8-CD45RO+ cells for memory CD4+ T cells. Only in-frame clones appear in the TCRdb table, and some are missing; sequencing was by immunoSEQ multiplex PCR. This sample carries about 92,000 clones, 80% of them seen once, and the ten largest clones take around 3.6%. Material: memory CD4+ T cells from blood. These receptors all stem from an adult in good health and CMV-seropositive.

The chain uses TRBV4-2 and TRBJ1-3; D remains ambiguous. The CDR3 has 16 amino acids. V was shortened by 1 base and J by 0 bases, with 10 bases between the two germline ends. Germline loops: CDR1 LGHNA, CDR2 YNFKEQ. CDR3 loop: CASSQVGIISGNTIYF. CDR3 nucleotide sequence: TGTGCCAGCAGCCAAGTGGGGATTATCTCTGGAAACACCATATATTTT.

The J gene is TRBJ2-7, the V gene TRBV15; 12 bases match TRBD1. The V segment lost 4 bases and the J segment 6 bases; nucleotides outside the gene matches: 22. The germline V gene encodes CDR1 LNHNV and CDR2 YYDKDF (reference sequence). The CDR3 has 20 amino acids. CDR3 in amino acids: CATSTPSISGQGASGGEQYF. DNA for the CDR3: TGTGCCACCAGCACCCCATCTATATCGGGACAGGGGGCGTCCGGCGGCGAGCAGTACTTC.

The rearrangement uses TRBV10-3 and TRBJ1-2, with 7 bases that match TRBD1. The germline CDR1 and CDR2 sequences are ENHRY and SYGVKD. The junction had 12 bases not matched to a gene; V was cut back by 4 bases and J by 7 bases. This CDR3 spans 15 amino acids. CDR3 bases: TGTGCCATCAGTGGCGAAACTGTACAGGGGCCTGGCTACACCTTC. Protein: CAISGETVQGPGYTF.

This clone has a handful of counts. The rearrangement links TRBV7-2 to TRBJ1-5; D remains unclear. From germline, CDR1 is SGHTA and CDR2 FQGNSA. The V end was cut by 3 bases, the J end by 7 bases, with 10 bases between. The CDR3 is 13 amino acids. The CDR3 sequence: CASSLNSEQPQHF. The CDR3 DNA follows: TGTGCCAGCAGCTTGAATTCGGAACAGCCCCAGCATTTT.

The chain employs TRBV6-1 and TRBJ1-1; the D gene is possibly TRBD1 (6 bases). Germline V gene lookup returns CDR1 MNHNS and CDR2 SASEGT. CDR3 length: 14 amino acids. Between the trimmed V and J ends, which lost 10 bases and 0 bases, there was a span of 15 bases. The CDR3 nucleotides read TGTGCCATCAGCTGGACAGTTATGAACACTGAAGCTTTCTTT. This sequence encodes CAISWTVMNTEAFF.

This rearrangement joins TRBV5-1 to TRBJ2-3; no reliable D call. There are 16 residues in the CDR3. V was clipped by 0 bases and J by 4 bases, with 15 bases between them. In germline, CDR1 is SGHRS, CDR2 YFSETQ. CDR3 nucleotides: TGCGCCAGCAGCTTGGCGGGCGGCGCCGCGCCAGATACGCAGTATTTT. This encodes CASSLAGGAAPDTQYF. Variable domain in full (rest from reference TRBV5-1 and TRBJ2-3): KAGVTQTPRYLIKTRGQQVTLSCSPISGHRSVSWYQQTPGQGLQFLFEYFSETQRNKGNFPGRFSGRQFSNSRSEMNVSTLELGDSALYLCASSLAGGAAPDTQYFGPGTRLTVL.

This rearrangement joins TRBV7-9 to TRBJ2-2; 12 bases map to TRBD1. In germline, CDR1 is SEHNR, CDR2 FQNEAQ (reference sequence). Germline trimming cut 7 bases from V and 11 bases from J; bases unmatched to any gene: 5. The CDR3 is 13 residues long. The CDR3 DNA reads as TGTGCCAGCACCCAAGGGACAGGGGGCGAGCTGTTTTTT. Amino acid sequence: CASTQGTGGELFF.

The genes are TRBV6-4 and TRBJ2-2, with D unclear. The germline V and J ends were trimmed by 4 bases and 3 bases, with 6 bases remaining between them. The CDR3 runs 13 residues. In germline, CDR1 is MRHNA, CDR2 SNTAGT. CDR3 amino acids: CASSVQDTGELFF. CDR3 in DNA: TGTGCCAGCAGTGTTCAGGACACCGGGGAGCTGTTTTTT.

The gene calls are TRBV13 and TRBJ1-1; TRBD1 matches at 8 bases. This CDR3 is 15 amino acids long. Germline lookup yields CDR1 PRHDT and CDR2 FYEKMQ (reference sequence). V lost 5 bases to trimming and J lost 2 bases; unmatched junction nucleotides: 7. The CDR3 loop is CASSLRTGFNTEAFF. CDR3 coding DNA: TGTGCCAGCAGCCTCCGGACAGGGTTCAACACTGAAGCTTTCTTT.

V usage is TRBV27 and J usage is TRBJ1-2; D possibly corresponds to TRBD1 (5 bases). V was pared by 2 bases and J by 8 bases, with 18 bases between. Germline CDR1 is MNHEY and CDR2 is SMNVEV (reference sequence). This CDR3 contains 15 residues. The CDR3 protein is CASSLAVGRGGGYTF. The CDR3 DNA sequence: TGTGCCAGCAGTTTAGCCGTGGGACGGGGAGGAGGCTACACCTTC.

This clone was recorded a few times. The chain uses TRBV18 and TRBJ1-1; weak D call: TRBD1 (5 bases). The CDR3 loop spans 13 amino acids. Trimming took off 5 bases at V and 2 bases at J, with 9 bases between the two ends. Germline V CDR1 and CDR2: KGHSH, LQKENI. The CDR3 nucleotides are TGTGCCAGCTCATTACAGGCTAACACTGAAGCTTTCTTT. Translation: CASSLQANTEAFF.

CDR3 nucleotide sequence: TGTGCCAGCAGGAGGACTAGCGGGAGGGGAACCTACGAGCAGTACTTC. Translating gives CASRRTSGRGTYEQYF. This chain links TRBV28 with TRBJ2-7; 15 bases line up with TRBD2. The CDR3 sequence is 16 residues long. Unmatched junction bases numbered 5, after V lost 6 bases and J lost 2 bases. The germline V gene encodes CDR1 MDHEN and CDR2 SYDVKM.

The V call is TRBV12-2, the J call TRBJ2-5; no check of the table's D call, TRBD2, against the DNA was made. TRBV12-2 is a known pseudogene. The CDR3 has 15 amino acids. The CDR3 region is CASRLWAGPQETQYF. The CDR3 DNA is TGTGCAAGTCGCTTATGGGCGGGACCCCAAGAGACCCAGTACTTC.

This clone came up a few times. The V call is TRBV28, the J call TRBJ2-7; D remains ambiguous. This CDR3 has 14 residues. Looked up from germline, CDR1 is MDHEN and CDR2 is SYDVKM. The ends were cut back, 1 base at V and 3 bases at J, with 10 bases in the middle. DNA for the CDR3: TGTGCCAGCAGTTTATATCGTCTAGGCTACGAGCAGTACTTC. Translated: CASSLYRLGYEQYF.

The gene calls are TRBV5-4 and TRBJ1-2; TRBD1 matches at 8 bases. Germline assignment: CDR1 SGHNT and CDR2 YYREEE (reference sequence). CDR3 length: 15 residues. The V gene end was trimmed by 2 bases and the J gene end by 3 bases; junction bases not matched to a gene: 6. CDR3 bases: TGTGCCAGCAGCTTTGCCGGACAGGGCTACTATGGCTACACCTTC. This gives the protein CASSFAGQGYYGYTF.

This chain joins TRBV28 and TRBJ1-1; the D is unclear. Trimming shortened V by 1 base and J by 10 bases, and 16 bases separated the two germline ends. The germline V gene has CDR1 MDHEN and CDR2 SYDVKM. CDR3 length: 14 amino acids. The CDR3 region is CASSLLPDEGSAFF. The CDR3 region has the DNA TGTGCCAGCAGTTTATTGCCTGATGAGGGCTCAGCTTTCTTT.